The source of this TCR beta chain is a study of T cells in Graves' hyperthyroidism and ophthalmopathy. The source material, RNA transcripts, was used to amplify TCR beta CDR3 regions. First-round RT-PCR with HTBI primers amplified the TCR CDR3 region. TCRdb redid the calling of the multiplex PCR reads with MiXCR, one entry per CDR3 protein. Of roughly 200,000 distinct CDR3 sequences in the sample, about a sixth are singletons; the top ten hold 44%. In its sample, this clonotype was seen many times. This CDR3 has 13 amino acids. CDR1 LGHDT and CDR2 YNNKEL come from the germline V gene (reference sequence). Trimming cost V 5 bases and J 3 bases; bases outside gene matches: 2. Any patient presenting with uncontrolled infection, other autoimmune disease, pregnancy or lactation was left out. Together with thyroid ultrasound, orbital computed tomography, serum thyroxine and TRAb, clinical symptoms were used for diagnoses.

The rearrangement joins TRBV3-1 to TRBJ2-3; TRBD2 matches 7 bases. Source material: blood. This TCR was recovered from a middle-aged man with Graves' hyperthyroidism. This CDR3 reads CASSGLETDTQYF. The DNA of the CDR3 is TGTGCCAGCAGCGGACTAGAGACAGATACGCAGTATTTT.